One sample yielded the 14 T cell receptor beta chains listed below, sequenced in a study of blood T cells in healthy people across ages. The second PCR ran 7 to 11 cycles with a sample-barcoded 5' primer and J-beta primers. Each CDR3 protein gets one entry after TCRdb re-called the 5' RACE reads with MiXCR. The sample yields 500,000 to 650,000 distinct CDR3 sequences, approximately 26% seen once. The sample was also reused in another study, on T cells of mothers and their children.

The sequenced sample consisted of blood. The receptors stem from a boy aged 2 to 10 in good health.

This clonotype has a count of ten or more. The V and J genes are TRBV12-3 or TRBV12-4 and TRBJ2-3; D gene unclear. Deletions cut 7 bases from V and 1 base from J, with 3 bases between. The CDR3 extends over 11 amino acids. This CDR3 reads CASTRTDTQYF. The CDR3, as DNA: TGTGCCAGCACCCGCACAGATACGCAGTATTTT.

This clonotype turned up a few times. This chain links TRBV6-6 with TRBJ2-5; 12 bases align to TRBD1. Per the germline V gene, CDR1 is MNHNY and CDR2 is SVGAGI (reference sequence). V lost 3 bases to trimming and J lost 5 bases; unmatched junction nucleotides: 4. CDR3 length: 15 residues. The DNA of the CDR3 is TGTGCCAGCAGTTATCCCGGGACAGGGGGCGAGACCCAGTACTTC. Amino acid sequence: CASSYPGTGGETQYF.

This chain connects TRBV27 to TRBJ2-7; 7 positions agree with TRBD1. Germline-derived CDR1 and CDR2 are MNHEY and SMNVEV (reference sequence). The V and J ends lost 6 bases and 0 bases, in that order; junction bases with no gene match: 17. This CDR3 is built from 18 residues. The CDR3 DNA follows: TGTGCCAGCAGCCAATATTCAGGGCCCTGGGACAGCTCCTACGAGCAGTACTTC. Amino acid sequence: CASSQYSGPWDSSYEQYF.

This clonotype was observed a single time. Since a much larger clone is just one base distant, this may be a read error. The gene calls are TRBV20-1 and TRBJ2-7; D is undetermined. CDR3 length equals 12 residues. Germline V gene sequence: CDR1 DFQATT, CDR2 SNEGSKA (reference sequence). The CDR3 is CSARGLTYERYF. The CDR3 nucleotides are TGCAGTGCTAGAGGACTCACCTACGAGCGGTACTTC.

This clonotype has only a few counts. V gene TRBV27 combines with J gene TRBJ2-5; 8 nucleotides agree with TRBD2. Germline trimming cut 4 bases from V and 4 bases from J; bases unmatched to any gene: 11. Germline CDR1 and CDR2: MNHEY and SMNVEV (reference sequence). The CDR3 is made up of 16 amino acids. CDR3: CASSSYSGGVGETQYF. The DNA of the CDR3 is TGTGCCAGCAGTTCCTATTCCGGGGGGGTTGGAGAGACCCAGTACTTC.

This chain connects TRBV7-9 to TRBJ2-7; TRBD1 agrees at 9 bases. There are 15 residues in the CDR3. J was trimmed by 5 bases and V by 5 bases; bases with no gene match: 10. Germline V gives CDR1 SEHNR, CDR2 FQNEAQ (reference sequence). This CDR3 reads CASSIGTGMSDEQYF. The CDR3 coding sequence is TGTGCCAGCAGCATTGGGACAGGGATGTCGGACGAGCAGTACTTC.

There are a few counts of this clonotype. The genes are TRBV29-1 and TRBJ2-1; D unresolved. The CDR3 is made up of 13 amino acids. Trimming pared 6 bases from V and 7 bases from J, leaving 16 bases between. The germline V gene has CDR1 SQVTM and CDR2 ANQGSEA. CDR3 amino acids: CSVRTLLLNEQFF. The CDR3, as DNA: TGCAGCGTGAGGACCCTGCTACTGAATGAGCAGTTCTTC.

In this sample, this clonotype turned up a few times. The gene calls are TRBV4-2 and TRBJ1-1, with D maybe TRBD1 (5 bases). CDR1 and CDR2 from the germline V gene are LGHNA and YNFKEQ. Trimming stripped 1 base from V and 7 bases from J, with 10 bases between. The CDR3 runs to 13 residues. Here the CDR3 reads CASSQAGGLEAFF. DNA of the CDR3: TGTGCCAGCAGCCAAGCGGGGGGTCTTGAAGCTTTCTTT.

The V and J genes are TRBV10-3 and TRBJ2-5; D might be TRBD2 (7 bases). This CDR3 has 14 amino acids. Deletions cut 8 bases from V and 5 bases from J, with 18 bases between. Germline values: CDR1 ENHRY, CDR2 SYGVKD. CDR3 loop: CAIGGGGAYETQYF. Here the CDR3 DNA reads TGTGCCATCGGGGGAGGGGGAGCGTACGAGACCCAGTACTTC.

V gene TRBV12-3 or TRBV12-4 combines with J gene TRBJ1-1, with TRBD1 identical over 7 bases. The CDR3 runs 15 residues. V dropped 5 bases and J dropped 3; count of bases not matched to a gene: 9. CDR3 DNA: TGTGCCAGCAGTCTAAACAGGGGCGGCGACACTGAAGCTTTCTTT. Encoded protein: CASSLNRGGDTEAFF.

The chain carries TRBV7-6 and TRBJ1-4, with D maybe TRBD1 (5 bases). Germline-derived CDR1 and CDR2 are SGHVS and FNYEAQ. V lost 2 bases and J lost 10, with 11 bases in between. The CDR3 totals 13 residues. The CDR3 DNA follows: TGTGCCAGCAGCTTACCCGGGCAGGGAAAACTGTTTTTT. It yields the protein CASSLPGQGKLFF.

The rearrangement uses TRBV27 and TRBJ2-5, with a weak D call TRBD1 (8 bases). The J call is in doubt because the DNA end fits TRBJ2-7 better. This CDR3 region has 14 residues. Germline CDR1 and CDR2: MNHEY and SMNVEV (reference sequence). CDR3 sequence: CASRYRGGNYEQYF. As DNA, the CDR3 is TGTGCCAGTAGATACAGGGGGGGCAACTACGAGCAGTACTTC.

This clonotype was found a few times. CDR3 sequence (DNA): TGCGCCAGCAGCCACTTAGGACAGGTCGCAGATACGCAGTATTTT. Its protein is CASSHLGQVADTQYF. This chain joins TRBV4-3 and TRBJ2-3, with TRBD1 identical over 7 bases. The V gene's germline CDR1 is LGHNA and CDR2 YSLEER. CDR3 size: 15 residues. Trimming removed 3 bases from V and 4 bases from J; junction bases left unmatched: 7.

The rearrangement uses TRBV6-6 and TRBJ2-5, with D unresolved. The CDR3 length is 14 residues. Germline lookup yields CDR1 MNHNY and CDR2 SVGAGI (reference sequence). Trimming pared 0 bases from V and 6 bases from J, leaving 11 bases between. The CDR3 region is CASSYSAQGKTQYF. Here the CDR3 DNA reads TGTGCCAGCAGTTACTCCGCCCAAGGGAAGACCCAGTACTTC.